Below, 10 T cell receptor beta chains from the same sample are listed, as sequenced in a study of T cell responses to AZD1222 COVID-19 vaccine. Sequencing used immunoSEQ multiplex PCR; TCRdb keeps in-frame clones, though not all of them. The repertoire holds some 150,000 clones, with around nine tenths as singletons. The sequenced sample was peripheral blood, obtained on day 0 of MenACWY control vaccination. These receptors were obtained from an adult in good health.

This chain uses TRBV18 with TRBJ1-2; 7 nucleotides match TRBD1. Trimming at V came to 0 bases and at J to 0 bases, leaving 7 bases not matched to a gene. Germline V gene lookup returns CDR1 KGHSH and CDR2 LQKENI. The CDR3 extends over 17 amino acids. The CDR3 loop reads CASSPPGTANSNYGYTF. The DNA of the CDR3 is TGTGCCAGCTCACCACCGGGGACAGCAAATTCTAACTATGGCTACACCTTC.

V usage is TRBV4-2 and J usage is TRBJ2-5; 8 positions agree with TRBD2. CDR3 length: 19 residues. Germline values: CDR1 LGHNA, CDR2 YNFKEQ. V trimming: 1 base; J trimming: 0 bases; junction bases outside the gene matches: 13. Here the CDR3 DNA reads TGTGCCAGCAGCCAAGGTGAGACTAGCGCCACCACGTACCAAGAGACCCAGTACTTC. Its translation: CASSQGETSATTYQETQYF.

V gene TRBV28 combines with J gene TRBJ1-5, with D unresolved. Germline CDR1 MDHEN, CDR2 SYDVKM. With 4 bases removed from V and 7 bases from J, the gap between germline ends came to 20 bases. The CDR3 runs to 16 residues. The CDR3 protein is CASSSLLRWRIQPQHF. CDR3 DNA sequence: TGTGCCAGCAGTTCCCTTTTAAGGTGGAGGATACAGCCCCAGCATTTT.

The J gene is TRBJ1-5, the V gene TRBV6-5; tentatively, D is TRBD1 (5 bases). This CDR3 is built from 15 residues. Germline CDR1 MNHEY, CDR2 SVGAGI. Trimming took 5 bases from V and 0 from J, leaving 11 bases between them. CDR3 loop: CASSRDGSSNQPQHF. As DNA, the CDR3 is TGTGCCAGCAGTAGGGACGGGAGTAGCAATCAGCCCCAGCATTTT.

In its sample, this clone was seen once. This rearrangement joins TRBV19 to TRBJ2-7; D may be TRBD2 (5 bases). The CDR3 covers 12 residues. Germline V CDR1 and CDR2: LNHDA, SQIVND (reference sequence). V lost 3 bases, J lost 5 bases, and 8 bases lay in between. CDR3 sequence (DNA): TGTGCCAGTAGTATTGCCGGGAACGAGCAGTACTTC. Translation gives CASSIAGNEQYF.

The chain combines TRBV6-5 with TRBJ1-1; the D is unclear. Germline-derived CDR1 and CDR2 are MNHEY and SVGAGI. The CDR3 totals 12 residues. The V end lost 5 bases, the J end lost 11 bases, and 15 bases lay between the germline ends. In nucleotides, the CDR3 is TGTGCCAGCAGTACCCGTGTGGGGTGGGCTTTCTTT. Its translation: CASSTRVGWAFF.

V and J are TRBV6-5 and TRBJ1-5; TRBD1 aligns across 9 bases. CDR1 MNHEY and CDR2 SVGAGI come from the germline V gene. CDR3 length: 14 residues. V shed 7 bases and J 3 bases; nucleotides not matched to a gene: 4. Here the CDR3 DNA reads TGTGCCAGCATTACAGGGGGCCCCAATCAGCCCCAGCATTTT. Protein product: CASITGGPNQPQHF.

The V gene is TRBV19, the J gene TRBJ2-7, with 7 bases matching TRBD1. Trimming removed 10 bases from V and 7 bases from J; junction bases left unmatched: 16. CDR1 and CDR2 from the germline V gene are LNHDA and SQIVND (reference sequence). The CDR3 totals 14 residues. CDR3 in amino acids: CATRWTGSTGEQYF. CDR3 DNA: TGTGCCACACGATGGACAGGTTCTACGGGGGAGCAGTACTTC.

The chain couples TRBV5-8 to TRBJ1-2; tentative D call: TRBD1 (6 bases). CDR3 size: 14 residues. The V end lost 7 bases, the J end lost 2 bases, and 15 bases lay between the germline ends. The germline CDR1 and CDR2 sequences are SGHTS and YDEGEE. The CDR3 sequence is CASLLGGINYGYTF. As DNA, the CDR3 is TGTGCCAGCCTTCTGGGGGGCATCAACTATGGCTACACCTTC.

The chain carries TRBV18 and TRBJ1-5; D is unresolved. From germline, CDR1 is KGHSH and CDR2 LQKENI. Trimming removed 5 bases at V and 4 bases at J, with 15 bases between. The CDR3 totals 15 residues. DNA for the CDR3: TGTGCCAGCTCATCGGACGGGAATTTGAATCAGCCCCAGCATTTT. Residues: CASSSDGNLNQPQHF.